These 11 T cell receptor beta chains originate from one sample sequenced in a study of vaccination effects on CD4 cells after COVID-19. Clones were read by immunoSEQ multiplex PCR, and TCRdb kept only the in-frame ones, dropping some. The sample has 67,000 or so clones, approximately 79% seen once. Pools of viral peptides were used by the ViraFEST assay to expand antigen-specific CD4+ T cells ahead of sequencing. Following an approximately 11-day culture, CD4+ T cells were purified. Previously uninfected by SARS-CoV-2, the vaccine recipients also showed negative nucleocapsid antibodies. No antigens are known for them. Specimen: CD4+ T cells from PBMCs cultured with HCoV-OC43 spike peptides, collected before COVID-19 vaccination. Subset specified: HCoV-OC43 spike overlapping peptide pool stimulation. The receptor set was obtained from a human donor who received a COVID-19 vaccine.

The chain links TRBV2 to TRBJ2-3; D is unclear. The length of the CDR3 is 13 residues. Germline values: CDR1 SNHLY, CDR2 FYNNEI. The V gene lost 10 bases and the J gene lost 2 bases, with 13 bases spanning the gap. This CDR3 reads CAISGLTTDTQYF. The CDR3 bases are TGTGCCATCTCGGGTCTAACCACAGATACGCAGTATTTT. Complete variable domain (other parts from reference TRBV2 and TRBJ2-3): EPEVTQTPSHQVTQMGQEVILRCVPISNHLYFYWYRQILGQKVEFLVSFYNNEISEKSEIFDDQFSVERPDGSNFTLKIRSTKLEDSAMYFCAISGLTTDTQYFGPGTRLTVL.

The J gene is TRBJ2-5, the V gene TRBV10-1; 12 positions agree with TRBD2. CDR1 is WNHNN and CDR2 is SYGVQD in the germline V gene (reference sequence). This CDR3 is built from 15 residues. V shed 5 bases, J shed 2 bases, and the junction held 3 bases outside the gene matches. CDR3 DNA: TGCGCCAGCAGTTTAGGACTAGCGGGGCAAGAGACCCAGTACTTC. This translates into CASSLGLAGQETQYF.

This sequence joins TRBV18 and TRBJ1-4; D uncertain. V was clipped by 2 bases and J by 0 bases, with 10 bases between them. The germline V gene has CDR1 KGHSH and CDR2 LQKENI. CDR3 length: 16 amino acids. The CDR3 DNA follows: TGTGCCAGCTCACCAAGGCCAGGTGCAACTAATGAAAAACTGTTTTTT. Its translation is CASSPRPGATNEKLFF.

This clone came up a few times. This chain connects TRBV5-1 to TRBJ2-3; D is perhaps TRBD2 (6 bases). There are 15 residues in the CDR3. V lost 4 bases and J lost 3, with 15 bases in between. Germline V gives CDR1 SGHRS, CDR2 YFSETQ. As DNA, the CDR3 is TGCGCCAGCAGCGCCCGACTAGGAGAGACAGATACGCAGTATTTT. As protein: CASSARLGETDTQYF.

The V call is TRBV9, the J call TRBJ1-6; 8 positions agree with TRBD1. The V and J ends lost 4 bases and 8 bases, in that order; junction bases with no gene match: 11. Germline CDR1 SGDLS, CDR2 YYNGEE. The CDR3 spans 16 residues. The chain's CDR3 is CASSPRPGQGDSPLHF. The DNA for the CDR3 is TGTGCCAGCAGCCCAAGACCCGGACAGGGAGATTCACCCCTCCACTTT.

The rearrangement links TRBV13 to TRBJ1-2; weak D call: TRBD1 (5 bases). Trimming removed 3 bases at V and 5 bases at J, with 16 bases between. This CDR3 contains 15 residues. Germline-derived CDR1 and CDR2 are PRHDT and FYEKMQ (reference sequence). CDR3 residues: CASSFGGASGYGYTF. For the CDR3, the DNA is TGTGCCAGCAGCTTCGGAGGGGCGTCAGGATATGGCTACACCTTC.

This clone was recorded a few times. The chain recombines TRBV5-1 with TRBJ1-4, with D perhaps matching TRBD1 (6 bases). This CDR3 contains 16 residues. Deletions cut 5 bases from V and 0 bases from J, with 14 bases between. CDR1 is SGHRS, CDR2 YFSETQ, per germline. The CDR3: CASRTGLETTNEKLFF. In DNA form, the CDR3 reads TGCGCCAGCAGAACAGGGTTGGAGACAACTAATGAAAAACTGTTTTTT.

The V gene is TRBV5-6, the J gene TRBJ2-7, with 16 nucleotides matching TRBD2. The length of the CDR3 is 19 residues. Per the germline V gene, CDR1 is SGHDT and CDR2 is YYEEEE. V trimming: 1 base; J trimming: 1 base; junction bases outside the gene matches: 8. The CDR3 nucleotides are TGTGCCAGCAGCTTGCTGGGACTAGCGGGGGGGACCGCATCCTACGAGCAGTACGTC. Translated, it gives CASSLLGLAGGTASYEQYV.

This clone was found once. V usage is TRBV6-5 and J usage is TRBJ2-6; D gene ambiguous. The CDR3 length is 14 residues. From germline, CDR1 is MNHEY and CDR2 SVGAGI. Trimming pared 7 bases from V and 3 bases from J, leaving 10 bases between. The CDR3 DNA sequence: TGTGCCAGCAACAAGGCGTTTGGGGCCAACGTCCTGACTTTC. Residues: CASNKAFGANVLTF.

The chain joins TRBV13 to TRBJ2-7, with D unresolved. V was clipped by 0 bases and J by 3 bases, with 3 bases between them. CDR3 size: 12 residues. Germline loops: CDR1 PRHDT, CDR2 FYEKMQ (reference sequence). The CDR3 region has the DNA TGTGCCAGCAGCTTAGGACGCTACGAGCAGTACGTC. Protein sequence: CASSLGRYEQYV.

In this sample, this clone turned up a few times. The chain links TRBV4-1 to TRBJ2-1; D unresolved. This CDR3 has 15 residues. Germline V lookup: CDR1 MGHRA, CDR2 YSYEKL. V was pared by 1 base and J by 0 bases, with 7 bases between. This chain's CDR3 is CASSQGAASYNEQFF. The CDR3 bases are TGCGCCAGCAGCCAAGGTGCAGCCTCCTACAATGAGCAGTTCTTC.